Listed here is a single TCR beta chain. What it recognizes is unknown. The sample is drawn from a study of cytomegalovirus exposure and HLA in healthy donors. Study-wide findings and caveats: Reportedly, cytomegalovirus status was diagnosed with high sensitivity and specificity. According to the study, roughly 160 TCR beta chains were cytomegalovirus-associated.

The CDR3 is 13 amino acids. Trimming removed 1 base at V and 8 bases at J, with 9 bases between. Germline V gene data show CDR1 as SGHTA and CDR2 as FQGNSA. Sequencing was performed with immunoSEQ multiplex PCR; in TCRdb, only in-frame clones are kept and a portion is missing. The sample lists about 56,000 clones, 80% to 95% occurring once. J is TRBJ2-1 and V is TRBV7-2, with a possible D match to TRBD2 (5 bases). Material for sequencing was PBMCs. This sequence was found in a woman younger than 30 in good health and CMV-seronegative. CDR3 nucleotides: TGTGCCAGCAGCTTAGACTTTAGCGATGAGCAGTTCTTC. This translates into CASSLDFSDEQFF.